These T cell receptor beta chains were read from a single sample in a study of T cells after yellow fever vaccination. One entry per CDR3 protein, called by TCRdb with MiXCR from the 5' RACE reads. The sample contains hundreds of thousands of distinct CDR3 sequences, around a sixth of which appear only once. The sample consisted of PBMCs, taken before the yellow fever booster vaccination. The source is a man between 18 and 29 years old who received the YFV17D yellow fever vaccine. Both conserved end residues are part of each CDR3.

v_gene: TRBV4-3; j_gene: TRBJ2-3; CDR3aa: CASSQDFSGAGADTQYF
v_gene: TRBV28; j_gene: TRBJ2-6; CDR3aa: CASSRGLGANVLTF
v_gene: TRBV6-2/TRBV6-3; j_gene: TRBJ2-4; CDR3aa: CASSYAGTERIQYF
v_gene: TRBV12-3/TRBV12-4; j_gene: TRBJ1-5; CDR3aa: CASSFGEEQPQHF
v_gene: TRBV5-1; j_gene: TRBJ1-6; CDR3aa: CASSLWGQGIDSPLHF
v_gene: TRBV6-1; j_gene: TRBJ2-7; CDR3aa: CASSITGTGFEQYF
v_gene: TRBV12-5; j_gene: TRBJ2-5; CDR3aa: CASGLVRASGETQYF
v_gene: TRBV20-1; j_gene: TRBJ2-2; CDR3aa: CSAPWTGEINGELFF
v_gene: TRBV6-5; j_gene: TRBJ1-2; CDR3aa: CASSYSTRHGYTF
v_gene: TRBV27; j_gene: TRBJ2-3; CDR3aa: CASTVIGLAGGRALYF
v_gene: TRBV5-5; j_gene: TRBJ2-3; CDR3aa: CASSPVGGVITDTQYF
v_gene: TRBV10-3; j_gene: TRBJ2-4; CDR3aa: CAISEERYGQGKNIQYF
v_gene: TRBV7-3; j_gene: TRBJ2-3; CDR3aa: CASSLGSTTDTQYF
v_gene: TRBV20-1; j_gene: TRBJ1-2; CDR3aa: CSTITALEGYTF
v_gene: TRBV6-2/TRBV6-3; j_gene: TRBJ2-7; CDR3aa: CASSETGDHYEQYF
v_gene: TRBV6-5; j_gene: TRBJ1-1; CDR3aa: CASSYSDSMNTEAFF
v_gene: TRBV20-1; j_gene: TRBJ1-1; CDR3aa: CSALSPTGSTEAFF
v_gene: TRBV7-2; j_gene: TRBJ2-1; CDR3aa: CASSSIPGTVYYNEQFF
v_gene: TRBV7-9; j_gene: TRBJ2-3; CDR3aa: CASKSGGSTDTQYF
v_gene: TRBV6-5; j_gene: TRBJ2-5; CDR3aa: CATQGAETQYF
v_gene: TRBV4-1; j_gene: TRBJ2-1; CDR3aa: CASSPKTEREQFF
v_gene: TRBV6-5; j_gene: TRBJ2-2; CDR3aa: CASRGRLNTGELFF